The 21 T cell receptor beta chains below come from one sample, sequenced in a study of T cells after yellow fever vaccination. MiXCR was run by TCRdb on the 5' RACE reads, yielding one entry per CDR3 protein. The data contain 610,000 or so distinct CDR3 sequences, roughly an eighth of them singletons. Sequencing was performed on PBMCs, taken on the day of the yellow fever booster vaccination. These receptor sequences come from a man aged 30 to 39 who received the YFV17D yellow fever vaccine.

This clonotype has more than one count but fewer than ten. The chain joins TRBV20-1 to TRBJ2-5; the match to TRBD1 covers 7 bases. V shed 4 bases and J 5 bases; nucleotides not matched to a gene: 16. The CDR3 covers 16 residues. The germline V gene has CDR1 DFQATT and CDR2 SNEGSKA (reference sequence). Here the CDR3 reads CSANSGGHFPGETQYF. The DNA of the CDR3 is TGCAGTGCTAACTCAGGGGGACATTTCCCGGGGGAGACCCAGTACTTC.

This clonotype was picked up a small number of times. This chain uses TRBV5-5 with TRBJ2-2; D gene uncertain. Trimming took off 2 bases at V and 1 base at J, with 9 bases between the two ends. Germline values: CDR1 SGHKS, CDR2 YYEKEE (reference sequence). The CDR3 has 15 residues. CDR3 sequence: CASSFNGRNTGELFF. DNA of the CDR3: TGTGCCAGCAGCTTTAACGGACGGAACACCGGGGAGCTGTTTTTT.

The gene calls are TRBV11-1 and TRBJ2-4; TRBD1 or TRBD2 may be the D gene (6 bases each). The V end lost 2 bases, the J end lost 0 bases, and 20 bases lay between the germline ends. This CDR3 comprises 19 residues. From germline, CDR1 is SGHAT and CDR2 FQDESV (reference sequence). The DNA for the CDR3 is TGTGCCAGCAGCTTATCCCGGGGGCGGGAATCCGTAGCCAAAAACATTCAGTACTTC. Translated, it gives CASSLSRGRESVAKNIQYF. The whole variable domain, filled in from reference TRBV11-1 and TRBJ2-4, reads EAEVAQSPRYKITEKSQAVAFWCDPISGHATLYWYRQILGQGPELLVQFQDESVVDDSQLPKDRFSAERLKGVDSTLKIQPAELGDSAMYLCASSLSRGRESVAKNIQYFGAGTRLSVL.

This chain links TRBV13 with TRBJ2-1; 8 positions agree with TRBD2. There are 16 residues in the CDR3. The trim removed 5 bases at V and 8 bases at J, leaving 14 bases unmatched. CDR1 and CDR2 from the germline V gene are PRHDT and FYEKMQ (reference sequence). This CDR3 reads CASSRRSGGPGDEQFF. The CDR3 DNA sequence: TGTGCCAGCAGCCGGCGGTCGGGAGGGCCTGGCGATGAGCAGTTCTTC.

This clonotype was counted between two and nine times. The rearrangement joins TRBV20-1 to TRBJ2-3, with 10 bases identical to TRBD2. V was pared by 3 bases and J by 6 bases, with 12 bases of the junction left unmatched. Germline assignment: CDR1 DFQATT and CDR2 SNEGSKA (reference sequence). The CDR3 has 16 residues. In nucleotides, the CDR3 is TGCAGTGCTAGGGGGCTAGCGGGAGTCCCAGGGGATACGCAGTATTTT. Residues: CSARGLAGVPGDTQYF.

This clonotype was seen a few times. The rearrangement uses TRBV6-5 and TRBJ2-1, with 12 bases aligning to TRBD2. The CDR3 is 15 amino acids. Losses at the gene ends were 6 bases for V and 4 bases for J; bases not matched to a gene: 4. CDR1 and CDR2 from the germline V gene are MNHEY and SVGAGI. The CDR3 spells CASRVTSGGYNEQFF. CDR3 in DNA: TGTGCCAGCAGGGTTACTAGCGGGGGGTACAATGAGCAGTTCTTC.

V gene TRBV5-4 combines with J gene TRBJ1-2, with D perhaps matching TRBD1 (6 bases). V dropped 2 bases and J dropped 8 bases, with 19 bases sitting between them. The CDR3 has 15 amino acids. Germline V gene data show CDR1 as SGHNT and CDR2 as YYREEE (reference sequence). The CDR3, as DNA: TGTGCCAGCAGCTTACCGGACAGATTGACGCGCGGCTACACCTTC. The encoded protein is CASSLPDRLTRGYTF.

In its sample, this clonotype was seen a few times. This chain connects TRBV6-2 or TRBV6-3 to TRBJ1-5; D possibly corresponds to TRBD1 (5 bases). V lost 3 bases and J lost 5, with 11 bases in between. The germline V gene has CDR1 MNHEY and CDR2 SVGEGT. The CDR3 sequence is 14 residues long. For the CDR3, the DNA is TGTGCCAGCAGTTATGGGGACGGAGATCAGCCCCAGCATTTT. Residues: CASSYGDGDQPQHF.

V gene TRBV10-2 combines with J gene TRBJ2-5; 7 bases match TRBD1. The CDR3 totals 14 residues. From germline, CDR1 is WSHSY and CDR2 SAAADI. The J segment lost 2 bases and the V segment lost 6 bases, leaving 6 bases of the junction unmatched. In DNA, the CDR3 is TGCGCCAGCAGAACTCCGGGACAGCAAGAGACCCAGTACTTC. Its translation: CASRTPGQQETQYF.

This clonotype was detected only a few times. The chain recombines TRBV5-4 with TRBJ2-7; D not certain. CDR3 length: 13 amino acids. V was pared by 4 bases and J by 2 bases, with 10 bases between. Germline V gives CDR1 SGHNT, CDR2 YYREEE (reference sequence). The DNA for the CDR3 is TGTGCCAGCAGCACTCCGGCAACCTACGAGCAGTACTTC. This encodes CASSTPATYEQYF.

The chain carries TRBV5-1 and TRBJ2-7; the match to TRBD1 covers 10 bases. With 4 bases clipped from V and 0 bases from J, the junction kept 4 bases outside the gene matches. The germline CDR1 and CDR2 sequences are SGHRS and YFSETQ. This CDR3 region has 15 residues. The CDR3: CASSPGTGDSYEQYF. The DNA of the CDR3 is TGCGCCAGCAGCCCCGGGACAGGGGACTCCTACGAGCAGTACTTC.

This rearrangement joins TRBV7-2 to TRBJ2-2; D remains unclear. V was trimmed by 5 bases and J by 9 bases, leaving 13 bases between them. The CDR3 totals 13 residues. CDR1 SGHTA and CDR2 FQGNSA come from the germline V gene. CDR3 sequence reads: CASSETTLRELFF. The CDR3, as DNA: TGTGCCAGCAGCGAAACGACTCTTCGGGAGCTGTTTTTT. Based on the CDR3 plus reference TRBV7-2 and TRBJ2-2, the full variable domain is GAGVSQSPSNKVTEKGKDVELRCDPISGHTALYWYRQSLGQGLEFLIYFQGNSAPDKSGLPSDRFSAERTGGSVSTLTIQRTQQEDSAVYLCASSETTLRELFFGEGSRLTVL.

This clonotype showed up just a few times. This rearrangement joins TRBV2 to TRBJ1-6; 10 positions match TRBD1. Unmatched junction bases numbered 4, after V lost 3 bases and J lost 8 bases. From germline, CDR1 is SNHLY and CDR2 FYNNEI. CDR3 length: 15 residues. The CDR3 loop is CASSDRQGAYSPLHF. Written as DNA, the CDR3 is TGTGCCAGCAGTGACAGACAGGGGGCTTATTCACCCCTCCACTTT.

This sequence joins TRBV4-2 and TRBJ1-1, with a possible D match to TRBD1 (5 bases). Germline V lookup: CDR1 LGHNA, CDR2 YNFKEQ. The ends were cut back, 4 bases at V and 4 bases at J, with 13 bases in the middle. The CDR3 runs 14 residues. CDR3 DNA sequence: TGTGCCAGCAGCCCGGACCCGGGGGGCACTGAAGCTTTCTTT. Translated, it gives CASSPDPGGTEAFF.

This clonotype was recorded many times. The V call is TRBV12-3 or TRBV12-4, the J call TRBJ2-5; D is perhaps TRBD1 (5 bases). This CDR3 has 16 amino acids. V gave up 2 bases and J gave up 4 bases, with 17 bases separating them. The CDR3 DNA sequence: TGTGCCAGCAGTTTATGGCAGGGTAGTGAACGAGAGACCCAGTACTTC. Its protein product is CASSLWQGSERETQYF.

This clonotype showed up just a few times. The V call is TRBV7-9, the J call TRBJ2-5, with 7 bases aligning to TRBD1. This CDR3 region has 16 residues. V was pared by 5 bases and J by 2 bases, with 11 bases of the junction left unmatched. The V gene's germline CDR1 is SEHNR and CDR2 FQNEAQ (reference sequence). This CDR3 reads CASSKQTGTVQETQYF. The CDR3 bases are TGTGCCAGCAGCAAACAAACCGGGACAGTACAAGAGACCCAGTACTTC.

The sample holds a few counts of this clonotype. The chain carries TRBV7-2 and TRBJ1-1, with D hard to call. V gave up 8 bases and J gave up 0 bases, with 10 bases separating them. Germline V gene sequence: CDR1 SGHTA, CDR2 FQGNSA. The CDR3 has 13 amino acids. The CDR3: CASRENMNTEAFF. As DNA, the CDR3 is TGTGCCAGCCGGGAGAACATGAACACTGAAGCTTTCTTT.

This sequence joins TRBV20-1 and TRBJ1-1; TRBD1 might be the D (5 bases). V lost 8 bases to trimming and J lost 11 bases, with 18 bases between them. The CDR3 contains 11 residues. Germline V gene lookup returns CDR1 DFQATT and CDR2 SNEGSKA (reference sequence). The CDR3 is CSTTKSGRAFF. The CDR3 bases are TGCAGTACAACGAAGTCGGGGCGGGCTTTCTTT.

The sample holds one count of this clonotype. This sequence joins TRBV29-1 and TRBJ2-1, with 10 bases fitting TRBD2. CDR1 and CDR2 (germline): SQVTM, ANQGSEA. Trimming removed 6 bases from V and 6 bases from J; junction bases left unmatched: 8. CDR3 length: 14 amino acids. The CDR3 spells CSVTAGGLSNEQFF. In DNA form, the CDR3 reads TGCAGCGTCACAGCGGGAGGGCTAAGCAATGAGCAGTTCTTC.

This clonotype turned up a few times. The rearrangement joins TRBV9 to TRBJ2-1; D unresolved. The CDR3 consists of 16 residues. Germline values: CDR1 SGDLS, CDR2 YYNGEE. V lost 0 bases to trimming and J lost 6 bases, with 16 bases between them. CDR3 coding DNA: TGTGCCAGCAGCGTAGGAGAATCTCGCCCAGCCAATGAGCAGTTCTTC. It specifies CASSVGESRPANEQFF.

The chain joins TRBV12-3 or TRBV12-4 to TRBJ2-1; 7 bases align to TRBD1. V dropped 4 bases and J dropped 3; count of bases not matched to a gene: 6. The CDR3 consists of 15 residues. CDR3: CASSSEDRIYNEQFF. In DNA form, the CDR3 reads TGTGCCAGCAGTTCCGAGGACAGGATCTACAATGAGCAGTTCTTC.